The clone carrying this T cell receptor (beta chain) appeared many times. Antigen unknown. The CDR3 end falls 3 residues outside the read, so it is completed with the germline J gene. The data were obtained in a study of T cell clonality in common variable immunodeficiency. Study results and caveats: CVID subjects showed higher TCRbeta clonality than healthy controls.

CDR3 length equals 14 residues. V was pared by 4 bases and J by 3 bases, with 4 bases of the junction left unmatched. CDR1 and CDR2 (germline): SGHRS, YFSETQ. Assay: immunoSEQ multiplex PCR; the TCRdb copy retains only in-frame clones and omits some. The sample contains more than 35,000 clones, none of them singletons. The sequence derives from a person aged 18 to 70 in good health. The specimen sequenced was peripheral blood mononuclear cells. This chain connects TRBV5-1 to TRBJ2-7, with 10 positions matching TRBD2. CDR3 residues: CASSPSGGSYEQYF. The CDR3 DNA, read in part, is TGCGCCAGCAGCCCTAGCGGGGGCAGCTACGAG.